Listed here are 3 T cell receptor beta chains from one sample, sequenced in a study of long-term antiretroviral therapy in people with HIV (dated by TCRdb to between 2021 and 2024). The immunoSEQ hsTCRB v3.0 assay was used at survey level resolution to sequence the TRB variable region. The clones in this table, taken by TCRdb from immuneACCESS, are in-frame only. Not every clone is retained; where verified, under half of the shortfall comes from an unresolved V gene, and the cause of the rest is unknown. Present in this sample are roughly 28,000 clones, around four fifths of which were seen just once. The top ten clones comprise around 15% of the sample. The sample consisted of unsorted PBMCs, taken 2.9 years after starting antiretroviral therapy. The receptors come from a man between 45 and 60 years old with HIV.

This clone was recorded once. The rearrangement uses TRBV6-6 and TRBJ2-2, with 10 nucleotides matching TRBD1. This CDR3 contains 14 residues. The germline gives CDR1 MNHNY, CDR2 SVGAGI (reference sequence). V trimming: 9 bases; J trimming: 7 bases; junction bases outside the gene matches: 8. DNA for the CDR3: TGTGCCAGTCATAGACAGGGGGCAGACGGGGAGCTGTTTTTT. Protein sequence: CASHRQGADGELFF.

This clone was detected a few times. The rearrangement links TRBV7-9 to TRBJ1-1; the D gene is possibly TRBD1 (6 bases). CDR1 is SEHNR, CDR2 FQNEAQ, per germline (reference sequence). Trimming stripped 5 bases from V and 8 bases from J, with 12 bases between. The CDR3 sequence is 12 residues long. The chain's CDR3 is CASSQPGQEAFF. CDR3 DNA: TGTGCCAGCAGCCAGCCGGGACAAGAAGCTTTCTTT.

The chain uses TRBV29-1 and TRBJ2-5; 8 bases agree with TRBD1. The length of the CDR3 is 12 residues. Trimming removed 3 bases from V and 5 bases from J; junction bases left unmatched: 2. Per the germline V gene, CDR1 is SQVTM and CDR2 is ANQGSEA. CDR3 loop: CSVDRGPETQYF. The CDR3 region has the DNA TGCAGCGTTGACAGGGGGCCGGAGACCCAGTACTTC.